This T cell receptor (beta chain) was obtained from a study of T-cell memory formation after mild COVID-19. This clonotype was counted many times. The V end was cut by 6 bases, the J end by 0 bases, with 8 bases between. Germline V gene data show CDR1 as MNHEY and CDR2 as SVGAGI. The CDR3 loop spans 13 amino acids. TCRdb called the 5' RACE reads again in MiXCR, with one record for every CDR3 protein. The sample lists just under 350,000 distinct CDR3 sequences; 10% to 15% were seen once. The V and J genes are TRBV6-5 and TRBJ1-1; weak D call: TRBD1 (5 bases). The sequence was obtained from a man aged 18 to 29 who had mild COVID-19 (a few samples of this study predate the infection). Cell type and time point are not known. Sequencing used PBMCs or a T cell subset sorted from them (not recorded which). In DNA form, the CDR3 reads TGTGCCAGCAGGACAGACATGAACACTGAAGCTTTCTTT. It codes for CASRTDMNTEAFF.